This TCR beta chain was recovered during a study of blood T cell repertoires in COVID-19. The wider study: Samples came from the United States, Italy and Spain, spanning acute and convalescent COVID-19. From T cells, B-cell-depleted T cells, or PBMCs came the material, which was cDNA or gDNA.

Assignments of participants to cohorts depended upon their own reported clinical history. Study processing details: Amplification from reference gene primers served as the basis for estimated nucleated cell counts. The assay was immunoSEQ multiplex PCR, and TCRdb's table has in-frame clones only and misses some. V, J and clone size are taken as reported in that table, and D and trimming were inferred from the DNA itself. This repertoire shows about 200,000 clones, over 75% found once; its top ten account for about 7.2%. The CDR3 runs to 13 residues. After removal of 6 bases from V and 7 bases from J, the junction contained 7 bases not matched to a gene. Germline CDR1 SQVTM, CDR2 ANQGSEA.

This TCR came from a woman between 40 and 55 years old with acute COVID-19. Sequencing input: PBMCs or T cells enriched from blood (not recorded which). V usage is TRBV29-1 and J usage is TRBJ2-7; 12 nucleotides match TRBD2. The CDR3 loop reads CSVRLAGVGEQYF. CDR3 coding DNA: TGCAGCGTCCGACTAGCGGGAGTTGGGGAGCAGTACTTC.